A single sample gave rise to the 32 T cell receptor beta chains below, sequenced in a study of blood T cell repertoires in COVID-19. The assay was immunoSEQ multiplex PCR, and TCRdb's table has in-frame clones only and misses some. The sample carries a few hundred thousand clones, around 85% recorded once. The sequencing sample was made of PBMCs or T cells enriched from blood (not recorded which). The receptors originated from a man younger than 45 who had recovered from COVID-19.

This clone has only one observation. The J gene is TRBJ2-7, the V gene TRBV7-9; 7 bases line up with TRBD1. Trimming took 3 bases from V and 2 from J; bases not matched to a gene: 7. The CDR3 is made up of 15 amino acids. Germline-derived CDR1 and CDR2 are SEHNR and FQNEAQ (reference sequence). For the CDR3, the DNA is TGTGCCAGCAGCTTGACGACAGGGAAAACCTACGAGCAGTACTTC. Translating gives CASSLTTGKTYEQYF.

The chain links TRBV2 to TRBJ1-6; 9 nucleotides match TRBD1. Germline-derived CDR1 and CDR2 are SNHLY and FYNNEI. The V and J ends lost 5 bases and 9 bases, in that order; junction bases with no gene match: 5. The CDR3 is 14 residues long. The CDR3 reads CASSSGTGTSPLHF. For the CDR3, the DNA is TGTGCCAGCAGTTCCGGGACAGGGACTTCACCCCTCCACTTT.

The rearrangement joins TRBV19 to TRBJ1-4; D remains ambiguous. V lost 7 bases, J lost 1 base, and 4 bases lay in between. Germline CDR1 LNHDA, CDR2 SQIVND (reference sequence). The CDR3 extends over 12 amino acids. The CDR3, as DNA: TGTGCCAGTACAAAAACTAATGAAAAACTGTTTTTT. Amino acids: CASTKTNEKLFF.

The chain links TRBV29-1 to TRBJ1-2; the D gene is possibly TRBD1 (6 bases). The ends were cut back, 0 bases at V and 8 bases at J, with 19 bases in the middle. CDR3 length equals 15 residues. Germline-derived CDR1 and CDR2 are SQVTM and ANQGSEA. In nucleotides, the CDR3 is TGCAGCGTTGAAGATTCCCCGGGACAAGGACTCGGCTACACCTTC. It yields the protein CSVEDSPGQGLGYTF.

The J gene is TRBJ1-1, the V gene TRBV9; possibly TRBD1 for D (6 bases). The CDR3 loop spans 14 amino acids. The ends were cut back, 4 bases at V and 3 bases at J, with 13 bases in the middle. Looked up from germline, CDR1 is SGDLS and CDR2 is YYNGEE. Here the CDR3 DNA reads TGTGCCAGCAGCTTGCGACAGGACTACACTGAAGCTTTCTTT. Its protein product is CASSLRQDYTEAFF.

The CDR3 sequence: CASTRDRATQPQHF. DNA of the CDR3: TGTGCCAGCACCCGGGACAGGGCTACTCAGCCCCAGCATTTT. This chain links TRBV7-8 with TRBJ1-5; 9 nucleotides match TRBD1. CDR3 length equals 14 residues. The ends lost 7 bases at V and 6 bases at J; junction bases unmatched: 7. Germline assignment: CDR1 SGHVS and CDR2 FQNEAQ.

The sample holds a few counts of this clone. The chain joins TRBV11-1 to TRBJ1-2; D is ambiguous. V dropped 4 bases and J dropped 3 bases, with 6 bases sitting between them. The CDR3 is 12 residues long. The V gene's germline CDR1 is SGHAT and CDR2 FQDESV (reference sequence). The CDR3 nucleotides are TGTGCCAGCAGCTCCTCTGACTATGGCTACACCTTC. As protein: CASSSSDYGYTF.

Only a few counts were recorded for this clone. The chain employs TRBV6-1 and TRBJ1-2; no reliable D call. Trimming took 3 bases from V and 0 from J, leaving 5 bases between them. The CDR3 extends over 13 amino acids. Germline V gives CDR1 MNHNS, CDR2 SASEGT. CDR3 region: CASSDSANYGYTF. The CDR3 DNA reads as TGTGCCAGCAGTGACAGTGCTAACTATGGCTACACCTTC.

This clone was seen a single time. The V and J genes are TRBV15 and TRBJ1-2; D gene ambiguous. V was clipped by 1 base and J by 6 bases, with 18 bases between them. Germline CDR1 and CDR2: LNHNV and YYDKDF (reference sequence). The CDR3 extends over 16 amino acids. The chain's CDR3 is CATSRGFSREVDGYTF. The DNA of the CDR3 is TGTGCCACCAGCAGAGGCTTCTCCCGCGAGGTAGATGGCTACACCTTC.

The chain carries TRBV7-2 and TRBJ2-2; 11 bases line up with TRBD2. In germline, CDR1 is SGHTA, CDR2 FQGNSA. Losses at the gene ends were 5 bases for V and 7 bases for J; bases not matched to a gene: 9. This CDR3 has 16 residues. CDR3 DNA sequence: TGTGCCAGCAGCCCGGATATAGGGACTAGCGGCGGGGAGCTGTTTTTT. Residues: CASSPDIGTSGGELFF. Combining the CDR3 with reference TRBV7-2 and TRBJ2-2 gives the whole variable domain GAGVSQSPSNKVTEKGKDVELRCDPISGHTALYWYRQSLGQGLEFLIYFQGNSAPDKSGLPSDRFSAERTGGSVSTLTIQRTQQEDSAVYLCASSPDIGTSGGELFFGEGSRLTVL.

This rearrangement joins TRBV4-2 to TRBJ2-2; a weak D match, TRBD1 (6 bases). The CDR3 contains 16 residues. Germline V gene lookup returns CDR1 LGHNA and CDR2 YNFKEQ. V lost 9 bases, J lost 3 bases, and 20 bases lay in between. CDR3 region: CASGQSSQTHTGELFF. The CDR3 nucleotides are TGTGCCAGTGGACAGTCCTCCCAAACTCACACCGGGGAGCTGTTTTTT.

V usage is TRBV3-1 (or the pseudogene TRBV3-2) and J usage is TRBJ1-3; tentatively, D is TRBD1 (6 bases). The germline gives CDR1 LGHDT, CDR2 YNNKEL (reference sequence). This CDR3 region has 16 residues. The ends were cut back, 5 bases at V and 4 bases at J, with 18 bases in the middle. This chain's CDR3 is CASSSAVGGRGNTIYF. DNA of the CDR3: TGTGCCAGCAGCTCTGCCGTAGGGGGAAGAGGAAACACCATATATTTT.

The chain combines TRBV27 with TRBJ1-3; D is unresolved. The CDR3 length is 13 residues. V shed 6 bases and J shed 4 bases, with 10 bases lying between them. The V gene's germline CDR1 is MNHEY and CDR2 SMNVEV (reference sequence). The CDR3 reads CASRSRLGNTIYF. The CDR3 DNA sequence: TGTGCCAGCAGGAGCCGCCTAGGAAACACCATATATTTT.

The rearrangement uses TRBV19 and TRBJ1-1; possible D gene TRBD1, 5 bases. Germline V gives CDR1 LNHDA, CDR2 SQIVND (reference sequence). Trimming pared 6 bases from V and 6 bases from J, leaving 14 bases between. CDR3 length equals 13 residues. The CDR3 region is CASSPQGSSEAFF. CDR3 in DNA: TGTGCCAGTAGCCCCCAGGGTTCGTCTGAAGCTTTCTTT.

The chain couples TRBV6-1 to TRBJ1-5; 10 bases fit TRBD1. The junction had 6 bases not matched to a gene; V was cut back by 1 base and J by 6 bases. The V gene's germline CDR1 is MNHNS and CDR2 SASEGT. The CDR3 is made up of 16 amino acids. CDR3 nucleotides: TGTGCCAGCAGTGAAGAGACAGGGGGCTCGGGTCAGCCCCAGCATTTT. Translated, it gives CASSEETGGSGQPQHF.

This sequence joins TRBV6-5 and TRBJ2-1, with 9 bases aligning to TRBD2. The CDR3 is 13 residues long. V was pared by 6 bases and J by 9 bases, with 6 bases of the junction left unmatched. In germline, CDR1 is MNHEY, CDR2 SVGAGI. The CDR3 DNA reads TGTGCCAGCAGGCTGAATAGCGGGGGTGAGCAGTTCTTC. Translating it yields CASRLNSGGEQFF.

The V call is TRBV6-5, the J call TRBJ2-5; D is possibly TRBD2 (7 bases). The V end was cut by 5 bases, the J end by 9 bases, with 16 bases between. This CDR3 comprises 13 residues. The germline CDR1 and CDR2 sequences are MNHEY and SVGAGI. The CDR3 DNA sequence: TGTGCCAGCAGTCCTAGGGGGGGGCGGGCCCAGTACTTC. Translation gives CASSPRGGRAQYF.

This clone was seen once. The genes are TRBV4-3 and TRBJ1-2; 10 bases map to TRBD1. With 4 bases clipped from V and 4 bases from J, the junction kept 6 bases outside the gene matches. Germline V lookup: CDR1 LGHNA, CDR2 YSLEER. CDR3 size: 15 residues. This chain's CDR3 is CASSLGTGDSYGYTF. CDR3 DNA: TGCGCCAGCAGCCTCGGGACAGGGGACAGCTATGGCTACACCTTC.

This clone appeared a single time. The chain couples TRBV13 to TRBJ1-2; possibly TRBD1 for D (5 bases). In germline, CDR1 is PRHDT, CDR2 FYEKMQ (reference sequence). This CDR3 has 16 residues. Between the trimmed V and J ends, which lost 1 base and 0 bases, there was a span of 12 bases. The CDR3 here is CASSLVQGGANYGYTF. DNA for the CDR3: TGTGCCAGCAGCTTAGTCCAGGGAGGAGCTAACTATGGCTACACCTTC. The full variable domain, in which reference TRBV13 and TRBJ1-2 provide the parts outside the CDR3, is AAGVIQSPRHLIKEKRETATLKCYPIPRHDTVYWYQQGPGQDPQFLISFYEKMQSDKGSIPDRFSAQQFSDYHSELNMSSLELGDSALYFCASSLVQGGANYGYTFGSGTRLTVV.

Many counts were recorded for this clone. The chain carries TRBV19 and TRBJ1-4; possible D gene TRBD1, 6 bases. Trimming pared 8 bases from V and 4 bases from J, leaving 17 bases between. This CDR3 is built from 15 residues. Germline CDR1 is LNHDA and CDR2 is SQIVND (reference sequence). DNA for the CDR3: TGTGCCAGTTCAGAAACCAGGGGAAGTAATGAAAAACTGTTTTTT. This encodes CASSETRGSNEKLFF.

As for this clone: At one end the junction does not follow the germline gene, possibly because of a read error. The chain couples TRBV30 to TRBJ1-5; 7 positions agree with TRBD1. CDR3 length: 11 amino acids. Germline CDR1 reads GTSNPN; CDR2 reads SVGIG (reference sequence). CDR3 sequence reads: CAWSRDSSKYF. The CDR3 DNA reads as TGTGCCTGGAGTAGGGACAGCTCCAAGTATTTT.

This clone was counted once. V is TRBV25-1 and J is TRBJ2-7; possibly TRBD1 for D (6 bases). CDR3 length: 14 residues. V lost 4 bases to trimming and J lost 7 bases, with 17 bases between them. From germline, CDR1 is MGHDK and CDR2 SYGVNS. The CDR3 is CASSVAGAPREQYF. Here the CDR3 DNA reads TGTGCCAGCAGTGTGGCAGGGGCCCCTAGGGAGCAGTACTTC.

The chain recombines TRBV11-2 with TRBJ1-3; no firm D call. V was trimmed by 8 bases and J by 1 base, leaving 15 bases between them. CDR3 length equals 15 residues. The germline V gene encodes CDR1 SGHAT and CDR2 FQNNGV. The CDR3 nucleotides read TGTGCCAGCGGATGGGATGCGGGTTCTGGAAACACCATATATTTT. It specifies CASGWDAGSGNTIYF.

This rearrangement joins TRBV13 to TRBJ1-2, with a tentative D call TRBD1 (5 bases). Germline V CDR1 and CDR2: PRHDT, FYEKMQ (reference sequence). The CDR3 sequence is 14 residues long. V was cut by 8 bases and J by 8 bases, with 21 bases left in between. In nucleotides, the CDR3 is TGTGCCAGCCACAAACAGGTGGGGATCAAGGGCTACACCTTC. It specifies CASHKQVGIKGYTF.

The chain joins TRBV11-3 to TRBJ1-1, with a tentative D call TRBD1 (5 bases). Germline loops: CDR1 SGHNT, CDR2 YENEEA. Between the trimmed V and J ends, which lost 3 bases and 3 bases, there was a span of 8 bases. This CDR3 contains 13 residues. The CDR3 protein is CASSFGGDTEAFF. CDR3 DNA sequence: TGTGCCAGCAGCTTTGGGGGGGACACTGAAGCTTTCTTT.

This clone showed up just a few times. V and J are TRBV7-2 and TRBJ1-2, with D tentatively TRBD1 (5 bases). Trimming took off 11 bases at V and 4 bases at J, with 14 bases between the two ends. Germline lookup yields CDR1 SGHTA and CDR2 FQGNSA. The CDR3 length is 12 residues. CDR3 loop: CALSGRSYGYTF. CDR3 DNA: TGTGCCCTCTCAGGGAGGAGCTATGGCTACACCTTC.

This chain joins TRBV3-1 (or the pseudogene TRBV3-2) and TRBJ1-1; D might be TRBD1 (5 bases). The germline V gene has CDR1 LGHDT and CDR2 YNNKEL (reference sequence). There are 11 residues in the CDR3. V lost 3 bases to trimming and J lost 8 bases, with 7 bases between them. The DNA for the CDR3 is TGTGCCAGCAGCCAGCGGGACGAAGCTTTCTTT. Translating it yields CASSQRDEAFF.

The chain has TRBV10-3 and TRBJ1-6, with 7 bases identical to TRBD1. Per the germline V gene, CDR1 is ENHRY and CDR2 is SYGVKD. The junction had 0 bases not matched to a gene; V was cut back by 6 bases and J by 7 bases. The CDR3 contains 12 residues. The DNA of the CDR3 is TGTGCCATCAGGACAGGGAATTCACCCCTCCACTTT. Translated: CAIRTGNSPLHF.

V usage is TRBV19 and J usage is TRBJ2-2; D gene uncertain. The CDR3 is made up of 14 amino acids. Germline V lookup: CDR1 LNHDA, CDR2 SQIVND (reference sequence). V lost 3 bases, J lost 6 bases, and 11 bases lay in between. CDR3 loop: CASSMNTFPGELFF. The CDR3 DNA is TGTGCCAGTAGTATGAACACCTTTCCCGGGGAGCTGTTTTTT.

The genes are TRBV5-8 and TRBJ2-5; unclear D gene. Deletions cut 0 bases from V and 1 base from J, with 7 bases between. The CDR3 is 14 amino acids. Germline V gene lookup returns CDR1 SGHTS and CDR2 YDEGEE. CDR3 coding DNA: TGTGCCAGCAGCTTGGGAGAGTTCCAAGAGACCCAGTACTTC. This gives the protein CASSLGEFQETQYF.

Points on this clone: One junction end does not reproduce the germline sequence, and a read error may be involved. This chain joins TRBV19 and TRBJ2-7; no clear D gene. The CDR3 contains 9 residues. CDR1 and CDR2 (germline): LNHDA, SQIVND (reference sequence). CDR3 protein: CASSSAEYF. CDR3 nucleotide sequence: TGTGCCAGCAGTAGTGCGGAGTACTTC.

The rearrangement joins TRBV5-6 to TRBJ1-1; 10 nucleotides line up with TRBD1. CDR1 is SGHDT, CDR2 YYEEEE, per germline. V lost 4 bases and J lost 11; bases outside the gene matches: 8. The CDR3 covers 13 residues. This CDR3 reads CASSGTGEREAFF. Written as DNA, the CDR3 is TGTGCCAGCAGCGGGACAGGGGAACGAGAGGCTTTCTTT.